The present entry profiles one T cell receptor (beta chain) with its context. This entry belongs to a study of CD8+CD57+ T cells in acquired aplastic anemia. The template used for profiling TCR beta VDJ and CDR3 was genomic DNA. TCRdb re-derived calls from the reads in MiXCR, one entry per CDR3 protein. The sample holds about 180,000 distinct CDR3 sequences, approximately 48% seen once. It was patients with CD8+CD57+ cell expansion by flow cytometry who were chosen for sequencing. Germline V CDR1 and CDR2: DFQATT, SNEGSKA (reference sequence). The V end was cut by 0 bases, the J end by 7 bases, with 13 bases between. CDR3 length equals 13 residues.

This sequence was found in a human donor with aplastic anemia. The sequencing sample was made of sorted CD4+, CD8+, or CD8+CD57+ T cells (not recorded which) from PBMCs. This chain links TRBV20-1 with TRBJ2-7; either TRBD1 or TRBD2 may fit D (6 bases each). The CDR3 bases are TGCAGTGCTAGAGACCCGGGGGCTTGGGAGCAGTACTTC. Translation: CSARDPGAWEQYF.